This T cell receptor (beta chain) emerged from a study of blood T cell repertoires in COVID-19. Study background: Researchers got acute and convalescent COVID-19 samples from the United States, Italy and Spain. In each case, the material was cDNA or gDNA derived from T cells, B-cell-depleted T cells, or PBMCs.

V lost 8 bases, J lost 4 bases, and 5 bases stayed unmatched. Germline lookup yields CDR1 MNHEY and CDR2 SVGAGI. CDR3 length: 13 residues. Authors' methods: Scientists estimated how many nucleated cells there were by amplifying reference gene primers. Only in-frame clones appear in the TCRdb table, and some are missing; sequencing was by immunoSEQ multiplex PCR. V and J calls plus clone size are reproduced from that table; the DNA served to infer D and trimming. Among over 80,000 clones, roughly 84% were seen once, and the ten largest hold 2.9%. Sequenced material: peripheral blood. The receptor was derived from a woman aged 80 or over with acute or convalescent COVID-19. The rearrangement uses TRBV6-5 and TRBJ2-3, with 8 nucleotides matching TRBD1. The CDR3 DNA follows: TGTGCCAGCGAACAGGGGGAGGCAGATACGCAGTATTTT. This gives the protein CASEQGEADTQYF.